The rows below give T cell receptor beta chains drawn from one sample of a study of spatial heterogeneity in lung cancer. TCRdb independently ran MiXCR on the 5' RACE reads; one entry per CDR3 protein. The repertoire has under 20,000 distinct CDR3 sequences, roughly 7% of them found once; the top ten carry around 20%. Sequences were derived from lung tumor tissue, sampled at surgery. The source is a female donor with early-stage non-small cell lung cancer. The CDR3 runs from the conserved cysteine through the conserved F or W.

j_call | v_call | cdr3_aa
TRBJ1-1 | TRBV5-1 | CASSLWQGDTEAFF
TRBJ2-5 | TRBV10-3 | CAISASGEETQYF
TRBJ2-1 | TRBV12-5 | CASGFLRNEQFF
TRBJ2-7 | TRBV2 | CASSDIGLSYEQYF
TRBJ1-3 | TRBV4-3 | CASSQGRSSGNTIYF
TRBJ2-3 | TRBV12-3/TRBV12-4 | CASNHQSTDTQYF
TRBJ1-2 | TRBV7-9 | CASSPDHPPGQGYGYTF
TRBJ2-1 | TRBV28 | CASSFGQASDEQFF
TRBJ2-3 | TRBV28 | CASSPHSDKALRVTDTQYF
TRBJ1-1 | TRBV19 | CASSIDRRLNTEAFF
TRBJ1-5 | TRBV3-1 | CASSPTGGEGQPQHF
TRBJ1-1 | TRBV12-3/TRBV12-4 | CASGEETRMNTEAFF
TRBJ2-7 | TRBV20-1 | CSARDSGTGVEQYF
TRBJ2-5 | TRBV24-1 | CATSDSRTGGQETQYF
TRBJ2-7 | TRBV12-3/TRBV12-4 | CASSFGDVATSEYF
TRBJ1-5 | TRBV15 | CATSRVSGTGQPQHF
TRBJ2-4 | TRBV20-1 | CSAPKASSKNIQYF
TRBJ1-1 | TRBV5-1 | CASSLDPGTGSAEAFF
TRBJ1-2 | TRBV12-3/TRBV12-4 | CASSGTGNNYGYTF
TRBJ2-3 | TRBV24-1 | CATSDLWDSTDTQYF
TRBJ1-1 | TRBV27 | CASRPTGGGTEAFF
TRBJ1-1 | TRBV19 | CASMGLGGLNTEAFF
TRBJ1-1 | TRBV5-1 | CASSLAGGSTEAFF
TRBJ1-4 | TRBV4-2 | CASSLQVLNEKLFF
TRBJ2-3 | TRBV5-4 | CASSFGGGAGTDTQYF
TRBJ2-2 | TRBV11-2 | CASSLVRDRGAGELFF
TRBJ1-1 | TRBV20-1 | CSALPGRNTEAFF
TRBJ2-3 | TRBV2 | CASAGLDGDTQYF
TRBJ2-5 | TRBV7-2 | CASSRQVARQETQYF
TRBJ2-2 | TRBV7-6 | CASSLGGGGTGELFF
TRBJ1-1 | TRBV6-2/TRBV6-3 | CASNPADREGEAFF
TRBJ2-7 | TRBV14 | CASSQDWRTSGGNSYEQYF
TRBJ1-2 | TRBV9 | CASSPTTTLTGRYGYTF
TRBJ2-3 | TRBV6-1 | CASSEAPGFWDTQYF
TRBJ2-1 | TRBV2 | CASSAQVGSYNEQFF